The source of this T cell receptor beta chain is a study of a mutant IDH1 vaccine in newly diagnosed glioma. Looking at the study overall: Patients were started on vaccination 4-6 weeks after radiotherapy alone, or with temozolomide cycles. Treated patients, averaging about 40 years, were 62.5% male and about 38% female. The earlier regimen, radiotherapy, temozolomide, or both, was most often both.

The method was immunoSEQ multiplex PCR; TCRdb's version includes in-frame clones alone and lacks a portion of them. This sample has tens of thousands of clones, with around 79% found just once. The CDR3 has 13 amino acids. The junction had 9 bases not matched to a gene; V was cut back by 10 bases and J by 7 bases. In germline, CDR1 is MNHEY, CDR2 SMNVEV (reference sequence). Time point denoted: week 11, during vaccination. Vaccination comprised doses that each held 300 ug of mutant IDH1 20-mer peptide, plus topical imiquimod. Each astrocytoma in the donors was new, WHO grade 3 or 4, IDH1-mutant and ATRX-lost. This clone was seen only once. Its antigen is currently unknown.

This chain joins TRBV27 and TRBJ2-7; 11 bases are shared with TRBD2. The specimen was PBMCs, collected from a glioma patient whose treatment included an IDH1 peptide vaccine. The receptor was isolated from a man between 35 and 55 years old with glioma. CDR3 region: CATGLAGLGEQYF. The CDR3, as DNA: TGTGCCACTGGACTAGCGGGCCTTGGTGAGCAGTACTTC.